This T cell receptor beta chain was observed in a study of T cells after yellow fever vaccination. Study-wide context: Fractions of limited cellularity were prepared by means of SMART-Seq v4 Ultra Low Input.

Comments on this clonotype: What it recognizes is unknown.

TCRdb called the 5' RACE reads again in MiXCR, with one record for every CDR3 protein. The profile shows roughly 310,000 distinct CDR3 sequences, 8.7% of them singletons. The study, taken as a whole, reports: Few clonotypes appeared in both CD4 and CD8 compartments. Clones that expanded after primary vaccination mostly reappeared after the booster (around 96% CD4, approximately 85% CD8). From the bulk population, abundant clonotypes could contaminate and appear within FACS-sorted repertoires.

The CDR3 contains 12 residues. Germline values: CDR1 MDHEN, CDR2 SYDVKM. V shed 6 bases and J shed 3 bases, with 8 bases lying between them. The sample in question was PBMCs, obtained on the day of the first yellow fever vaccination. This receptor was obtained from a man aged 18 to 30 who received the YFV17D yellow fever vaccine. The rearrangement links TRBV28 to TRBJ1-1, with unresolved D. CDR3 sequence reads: CASRIRDTEAFF. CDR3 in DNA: TGTGCCAGCAGGATTCGTGACACTGAAGCTTTCTTT.